This T cell receptor (beta chain) was sequenced during a study of control samples from healthy donors and cancer patients. The assay was immunoSEQ multiplex PCR, and TCRdb's table has in-frame clones only and misses some. Of around 150,000 clones listed, nearly 96% are singletons. Germline V gene sequence: CDR1 SGDLS, CDR2 YYNGEE. The CDR3 runs to 14 residues. With 0 bases removed from V and 4 bases from J, the gap between germline ends came to 11 bases. This TCR was sampled from a woman in her twenties or thirties in good health. The sample taken for sequencing was blood. This sequence joins TRBV9 and TRBJ2-7, with D perhaps TRBD1 (6 bases). DNA for the CDR3: TGTGCCAGCAGCGTAGGCAACCAGGGGTACGAGCAGTACTTC. This codes for CASSVGNQGYEQYF.